This T cell receptor (beta chain) comes out of a study of blood T cells in healthy people across ages. Study-wide results and limits: TCR beta diversity correlated strongly with naive T cell percentage.

Many counts were recorded for this clonotype. Its matching antigen is unknown. Through a sample-barcoded 5' primer and a J-beta primer mix, a second PCR was run for 7 to 11 cycles. With 12 random nucleotides, a template-switch adaptor tagged each individual cDNA molecule. TCRdb processed the 5' RACE reads anew with MiXCR; each CDR3 protein has one entry. The sample comprises over 1,500,000 distinct CDR3 sequences, more than 35% of which are singletons, and approximately 22% rests with the top ten. With 8 bases removed from V and 10 bases from J, the gap between germline ends came to 12 bases. Germline assignment: CDR1 DFQATT and CDR2 SNEGSKA (reference sequence). This CDR3 is 11 amino acids long.

This TCR was recovered from a human donor in good health. The gene calls are TRBV20-1 and TRBJ1-6; D ambiguous. Sequencing was done on a sample of blood. The DNA for the CDR3 is TGCAGTAGGCGGGAGGCCTCACCCCTCCACTTT. The encoded protein is CSRREASPLHF.